This T cell receptor (beta chain) was obtained from a study of tissue T cells after allogeneic stem cell transplantation. The CDR3 runs 12 residues. V was pared by 2 bases and J by 4 bases, with 6 bases between. CDR1 is FNHDT, CDR2 SITEND, per germline (reference sequence). The method was immunoSEQ multiplex PCR; TCRdb's version includes in-frame clones alone and lacks a portion of them. The repertoire holds about 11,000 clones, with more than 30% as singletons. This clone was seen a handful of times. Gene names and germline match the mouse. The read gets to within 1 residue of the CDR3 end, and the germline J gene fills in the rest. Time point of the sample: mouse harvest day 7 after allogeneic transplant. Tail vein injection delivered 10^7 T-cell-depleted bone marrow cells and 10^6 splenic CD5+ T cells.

The chain has TRBV19 and TRBJ1-1; tentative D call: TRBD1 (5 bases). The sequence was obtained from a female BALB/c mouse given C57BL/6 T cells with graft-versus-host disease after an allogeneic hematopoietic cell transplant. The specimen sequenced was skin. The sequenced part of the CDR3 DNA is TGTGCCAGCAGTATGCAGGGCACAGAAGTCTTC. Its translation is CASSMQGTEVF. The full CDR3 reads CASSMQGTEVFF.